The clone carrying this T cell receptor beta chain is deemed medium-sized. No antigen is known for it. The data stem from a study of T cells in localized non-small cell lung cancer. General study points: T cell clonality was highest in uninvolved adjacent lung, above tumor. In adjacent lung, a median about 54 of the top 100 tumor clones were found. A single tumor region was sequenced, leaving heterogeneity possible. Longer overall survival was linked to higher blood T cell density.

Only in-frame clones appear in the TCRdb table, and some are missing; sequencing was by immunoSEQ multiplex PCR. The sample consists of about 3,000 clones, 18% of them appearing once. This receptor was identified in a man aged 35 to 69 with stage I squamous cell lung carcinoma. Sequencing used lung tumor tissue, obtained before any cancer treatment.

CDR3 protein: CASSLSRGGYGYTF. In nucleotides, the CDR3 is TGTGCCAGCAGCTTAAGTCGAGGTGGCTATGGCTACACCTTC. The chain employs TRBV11-3 and TRBJ1-2; D gene uncertain. The CDR3 is 14 residues long. CDR1 is SGHNT, CDR2 YENEEA, per germline. The V gene lost 2 bases and the J gene lost 4 bases, with 11 bases spanning the gap.